The next 30 T cell receptor beta chains were all read from a single sample in a study of cytomegalovirus exposure and HLA in healthy donors. This table comes from immunoSEQ multiplex PCR, and its TCRdb copy is limited to in-frame clones, with some not included. Among more than 300,000 clones listed, about nine tenths were seen once. Sequencing input: PBMCs. These receptors were obtained from a woman between 18 and 29 years old in good health and CMV-seronegative.

The chain links TRBV27 to TRBJ1-1; possible D gene TRBD1, 6 bases. Trimming removed 5 bases at V and 0 bases at J, with 13 bases between. Germline CDR1 MNHEY, CDR2 SMNVEV (reference sequence). CDR3 length: 15 residues. In nucleotides, the CDR3 is TGTGCCAGCAGTAAATCCGGACAGATGAACACTGAAGCTTTCTTT. Translating it yields CASSKSGQMNTEAFF.

This clone was seen a single time. The V call is TRBV28, the J call TRBJ2-3; 8 bases match TRBD2. The CDR3 extends over 22 amino acids. Germline CDR1 reads MDHEN; CDR2 reads SYDVKM. Germline trimming cut 1 base from V and 0 bases from J; bases unmatched to any gene: 21. The CDR3 nucleotides are TGTGCCAGCAGTTTATCGCCTTGGGATACGTGGCGGGAGGAGTCTAGCACAGATACGCAGTATTTT. This sequence encodes CASSLSPWDTWREESSTDTQYF.

The V gene is TRBV19, the J gene TRBJ1-1, with D unresolved. There are 14 residues in the CDR3. The germline V gene encodes CDR1 LNHDA and CDR2 SQIVND (reference sequence). Trimming left V 10 bases short and J 0 bases short, with 15 bases between. CDR3 DNA sequence: TGTGCCACTACAGTGGGCAAAGTGAACACTGAAGCTTTCTTT. Residues: CATTVGKVNTEAFF.

V and J are TRBV10-3 and TRBJ2-7; 11 bases agree with TRBD2. The J segment lost 6 bases and the V segment lost 11 bases, leaving 9 bases of the junction unmatched. CDR1 ENHRY and CDR2 SYGVKD come from the germline V gene. The CDR3 is made up of 13 amino acids. CDR3 sequence reads: CASGTSGPIEQYF. CDR3 nucleotides: TGTGCCTCTGGGACTAGCGGCCCCATCGAGCAGTACTTC.

The V gene is TRBV6-1, the J gene TRBJ2-7; tentatively, D is TRBD2 (6 bases). Per germline, CDR1 MNHNS and CDR2 SASEGT. CDR3 length: 15 residues. Deletions cut 4 bases from V and 2 bases from J, with 15 bases between. The CDR3 reads CASSVGGRRPYEQYF. The CDR3 DNA follows: TGTGCCAGCAGTGTTGGGGGGAGGAGACCCTACGAGCAGTACTTC.

The chain links TRBV6-6 to TRBJ2-3; no definite D call. The CDR3 is 12 residues long. Germline V gene data show CDR1 as MNHNY and CDR2 as SVGAGI (reference sequence). Trimming shortened V by 2 bases and J by 6 bases, and 6 bases separated the two germline ends. The CDR3 bases are TGTGCCAGCAGTTACGACTGGGATACGCAGTATTTT. Translating gives CASSYDWDTQYF.

V usage is TRBV9 and J usage is TRBJ2-7, with D possibly matching TRBD2 (5 bases). V lost 0 bases and J 4 bases, leaving 14 bases between the germline ends. The length of the CDR3 is 15 residues. Germline V gene sequence: CDR1 SGDLS, CDR2 YYNGEE. The CDR3 nucleotides read TGTGCCAGCAGCGTAGCTCTAGCTATGGTTTACGAGCAGTACTTC. This sequence encodes CASSVALAMVYEQYF.

The chain employs TRBV9 and TRBJ1-2; D might be TRBD1 (6 bases). Germline-derived CDR1 and CDR2 are SGDLS and YYNGEE. Trimming removed 0 bases at V and 4 bases at J, with 13 bases between. The CDR3 runs to 15 residues. Here the CDR3 reads CASSVAGKGGYGYTF. CDR3 coding DNA: TGTGCCAGCAGCGTAGCGGGAAAAGGGGGCTATGGCTACACCTTC.

The sample holds a few counts of this clone. This chain links TRBV6-4 with TRBJ1-1; D not certain. V was cut by 9 bases and J by 5 bases, with 13 bases left in between. Germline V gene lookup returns CDR1 MRHNA and CDR2 SNTAGT. The CDR3 runs 12 residues. The CDR3 region has the DNA TGTGCCAGGAATCGCGGTCGGACTGAAGCTTTCTTT. It yields the protein CARNRGRTEAFF.

This rearrangement joins TRBV27 to TRBJ2-3; 10 positions agree with TRBD2. The CDR3 loop spans 17 amino acids. Unmatched junction bases numbered 14, after V lost 5 bases and J lost 6 bases. CDR1 is MNHEY, CDR2 SMNVEV, per germline (reference sequence). The DNA for the CDR3 is TGTGCCAGCAGTCCGTACTCGGCTAGCGGGAGACGGGATACGCAGTATTTT. It is translated as CASSPYSASGRRDTQYF.

The chain combines TRBV18 with TRBJ2-1, with 14 bases aligning to TRBD2. Germline-derived CDR1 and CDR2 are KGHSH and LQKENI. This CDR3 comprises 16 residues. The V segment lost 2 bases and the J segment 9 bases; nucleotides outside the gene matches: 6. The CDR3 DNA reads as TGTGCCAGCTCACCAAGACTAGCGGGAGGGCTTGGTGAGCAGTTCTTC. Encoded protein: CASSPRLAGGLGEQFF.

V and J are TRBV29-1 and TRBJ2-7; TRBD2 is a possible D gene (6 bases). The CDR3 length is 13 residues. V shed 5 bases and J shed 0 bases, with 11 bases lying between them. Germline values: CDR1 SQVTM, CDR2 ANQGSEA. The CDR3 reads CSVISGFSYEQYF. In nucleotides, the CDR3 is TGCAGCGTTATTAGCGGTTTCTCCTACGAGCAGTACTTC.

CDR3 residues: CASSLVPASGRGDIQYF. CDR3 DNA: TGTGCCAGCAGCTTAGTCCCGGCTAGCGGGAGGGGGGACATTCAGTACTTC. V gene TRBV11-2 combines with J gene TRBJ2-4; 12 bases line up with TRBD2. V shed 1 base and J 8 bases; nucleotides not matched to a gene: 9. The CDR3 is 17 residues long. From germline, CDR1 is SGHAT and CDR2 FQNNGV.

The chain joins TRBV10-3 to TRBJ2-3; maybe TRBD1 (5 bases). CDR3 length equals 12 residues. Trimming stripped 1 base from V and 9 bases from J, with 8 bases between. Germline V lookup: CDR1 ENHRY, CDR2 SYGVKD. The CDR3 DNA follows: TGTGCCATCAGTGAGTACCAGGGAACGCAGTATTTT. Protein: CAISEYQGTQYF.

This chain connects TRBV7-3 to TRBJ2-3, with 8 bases aligning to TRBD2. CDR1 SGHTA and CDR2 FQGTGA come from the germline V gene. CDR3 size: 15 residues. The J segment lost 2 bases and the V segment lost 5 bases, leaving 6 bases of the junction unmatched. The CDR3 loop reads CASSVSGTVTDTQYF. The CDR3 DNA reads as TGTGCCAGCAGCGTTAGCGGGACCGTCACAGATACGCAGTATTTT.

This clone has a single count. The chain employs TRBV7-9 and TRBJ2-1, with D possibly matching TRBD2 (5 bases). Trimming cost V 5 bases and J 9 bases, with 14 bases left between them. Germline CDR1 is SEHNR and CDR2 is FQNEAQ (reference sequence). This CDR3 is 13 amino acids long. The CDR3 sequence: CASSPGREREQFF. In nucleotides, the CDR3 is TGTGCCAGCAGCCCCGGTCGGGAACGTGAGCAGTTCTTC.

The V gene is TRBV7-2, the J gene TRBJ2-1; D not resolved. V dropped 4 bases and J dropped 7 bases, with 5 bases sitting between them. The germline V gene encodes CDR1 SGHTA and CDR2 FQGNSA. This CDR3 is 11 amino acids long. The CDR3 loop reads CASSSLNEQFF. The CDR3, as DNA: TGTGCCAGCAGCTCCCTAAATGAGCAGTTCTTC. Based on the CDR3 plus reference TRBV7-2 and TRBJ2-1, the full variable domain is GAGVSQSPSNKVTEKGKDVELRCDPISGHTALYWYRQSLGQGLEFLIYFQGNSAPDKSGLPSDRFSAERTGGSVSTLTIQRTQQEDSAVYLCASSSLNEQFFGPGTRLTVL.

The CDR3, as DNA: TGTGCCAGCAGTGACCAAGTTACCGGGACAGGGATGTACGAGCAGTACTTC. It translates to CASSDQVTGTGMYEQYF. The chain links TRBV25-1 to TRBJ2-7, with 9 bases aligning to TRBD1. Per the germline V gene, CDR1 is MGHDK and CDR2 is SYGVNS. Germline trimming cut 3 bases from V and 4 bases from J; bases unmatched to any gene: 13. The CDR3 length is 17 residues.

This rearrangement joins TRBV21-1 to TRBJ2-7; whether TRBD1, the table's D call, matches the DNA was not checked. TRBV21-1 is a known pseudogene. The CDR3 is 18 amino acids. The CDR3 bases are TGTGCCAGCAGCAAAGGGGGGACAGGGTGTCCTTTGAGTGGCGAGCAGTACTTC. Amino acid sequence: CASSKGGTGCPLSGEQYF.

The chain couples TRBV4-1 to TRBJ1-5; D gene uncertain. V was pared by 0 bases and J by 7 bases, with 10 bases between. This CDR3 spans 14 amino acids. Germline CDR1 is MGHRA and CDR2 is YSYEKL. The CDR3: CASSQDTGYQPQHF. The DNA for the CDR3 is TGCGCCAGCAGCCAAGATACGGGGTACCAGCCCCAGCATTTT.

V usage is TRBV7-3 and J usage is TRBJ2-3, with D possibly TRBD2 on 6 matching bases. CDR1 and CDR2 (germline): SGHTA, FQGTGA. The CDR3 is 13 amino acids. Trimming pared 5 bases from V and 8 bases from J, leaving 14 bases between. The CDR3 loop reads CASSPGTGGTQYF. CDR3 DNA sequence: TGTGCCAGCAGCCCGGGGACTGGTGGTACGCAGTATTTT.

V usage is TRBV18 and J usage is TRBJ2-7; TRBD2 matches at 7 bases. Germline V CDR1 and CDR2: KGHSH, LQKENI. The CDR3 has 15 residues. The V and J ends lost 3 bases and 3 bases, in that order; junction bases with no gene match: 8. CDR3 loop: CASSPPGGPYYEQYF. CDR3 DNA: TGTGCCAGCTCACCCCCGGGAGGACCCTACTACGAGCAGTACTTC.

In its sample, this clone was seen once. The J gene is TRBJ1-2, the V gene TRBV10-3, with D tentatively TRBD1 (6 bases). CDR3 length: 13 amino acids. The germline CDR1 and CDR2 sequences are ENHRY and SYGVKD. With 1 base removed from V and 4 bases from J, the gap between germline ends came to 7 bases. The DNA for the CDR3 is TGTGCCATCAGTGAGTGGACAGCCTATGGCTACACCTTC. Protein: CAISEWTAYGYTF.

V usage is TRBV5-4 and J usage is TRBJ2-6, with 8 nucleotides matching TRBD1. The germline CDR1 and CDR2 sequences are SGHNT and YYREEE (reference sequence). CDR3 length: 19 residues. V lost 2 bases to trimming and J lost 0 bases; unmatched junction nucleotides: 10. As DNA, the CDR3 is TGTGCCAGCAGCTTTGACAGGGGTACCCCTCTCTCTGGGGCCAACGTCCTGACTTTC. It yields the protein CASSFDRGTPLSGANVLTF.

CDR3 DNA sequence: TGTGCCAGCAGCGTGTCAGGGGGCCTCTATGGCTACACCTTC. Amino acids: CASSVSGGLYGYTF. The chain joins TRBV12-1 to TRBJ1-2; the table names TRBD1, a call not compared with the DNA. TRBV12-1 is listed as a pseudogene. CDR3 length equals 14 residues.

The chain is built from TRBV27 and TRBJ1-5; D might be TRBD1 (5 bases). This CDR3 is 14 amino acids long. V was clipped by 6 bases and J by 7 bases, with 16 bases between them. Germline assignment: CDR1 MNHEY and CDR2 SMNVEV (reference sequence). CDR3 protein: CASRSQGLSQPQHF. CDR3 DNA: TGTGCCAGCAGATCCCAGGGACTTTCCCAGCCCCAGCATTTT.

V and J are TRBV29-1 and TRBJ1-2, with a possible D match to TRBD1 (5 bases). Per germline, CDR1 SQVTM and CDR2 ANQGSEA. This CDR3 is 13 amino acids long. V lost 6 bases, J lost 0 bases, and 11 bases lay in between. The CDR3: CSVTGISNYGYTF. CDR3 coding DNA: TGCAGCGTAACAGGAATTTCTAACTATGGCTACACCTTC.

This chain links TRBV5-6 with TRBJ2-7, with 8 bases matching TRBD2. From germline, CDR1 is SGHDT and CDR2 YYEEEE. Losses at the gene ends were 4 bases for V and 3 bases for J; bases not matched to a gene: 12. The CDR3 covers 16 residues. The CDR3 bases are TGTGCCAGCAGCAGACTCACTAGCGGAGCCAACTACGAGCAGTACTTC. Its protein product is CASSRLTSGANYEQYF.

The chain links TRBV9 to TRBJ2-2, with D tentatively TRBD1 (6 bases). The V and J ends lost 3 bases and 2 bases respectively, with 17 bases between them. This CDR3 has 17 residues. The germline V gene has CDR1 SGDLS and CDR2 YYNGEE. The CDR3 here is CASSATAGTPNTGELFF. Here the CDR3 DNA reads TGTGCCAGCAGCGCAACTGCCGGGACACCTAACACCGGGGAGCTGTTTTTT.

This chain links TRBV5-1 with TRBJ2-7, with 9 bases fitting TRBD2. The CDR3 is made up of 15 amino acids. The V segment lost 4 bases and the J segment 2 bases; nucleotides outside the gene matches: 7. The germline V gene encodes CDR1 SGHRS and CDR2 YFSETQ. CDR3 in DNA: TGCGCCAGCAGCCTTAGCGGGGGAGGGACCTACGAGCAGTACTTC. It encodes CASSLSGGGTYEQYF.